This T cell receptor beta chain was recorded in a study of blood T cell repertoires in COVID-19. At the level of the study: Nucleic acid was either cDNA or gDNA, and it came from T cells, B-cell-depleted T cells, or PBMCs.

The CDR3 runs to 14 residues. CDR1 is SGDLS, CDR2 YYNGEE, per germline. Trimming took 0 bases from V and 3 from J, leaving 10 bases between them. Sequencing used immunoSEQ multiplex PCR; TCRdb keeps in-frame clones, though not all of them. The repertoire holds some 250,000 clones, with roughly four fifths as singletons. The source of this sequence is a man in his fifties with active or convalescent COVID-19. Sequenced sample: peripheral blood. The chain recombines TRBV9 with TRBJ2-7; TRBD1 might be the D (5 bases). The CDR3 loop reads CASSVGTGNYEQYF. The CDR3 nucleotides are TGTGCCAGCAGCGTAGGAACAGGTAACTACGAGCAGTACTTC.